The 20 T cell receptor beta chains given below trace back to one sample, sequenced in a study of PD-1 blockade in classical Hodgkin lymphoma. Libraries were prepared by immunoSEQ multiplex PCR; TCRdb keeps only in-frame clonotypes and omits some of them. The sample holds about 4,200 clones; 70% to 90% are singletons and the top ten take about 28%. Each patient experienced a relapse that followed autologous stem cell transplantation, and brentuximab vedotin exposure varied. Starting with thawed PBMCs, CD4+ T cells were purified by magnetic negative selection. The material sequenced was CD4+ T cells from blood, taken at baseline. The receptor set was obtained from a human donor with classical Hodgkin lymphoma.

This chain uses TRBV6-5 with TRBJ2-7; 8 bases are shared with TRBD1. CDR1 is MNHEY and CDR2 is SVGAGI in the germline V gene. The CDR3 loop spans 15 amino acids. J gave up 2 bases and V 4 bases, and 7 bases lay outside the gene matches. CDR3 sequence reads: CASSFRRTGTYEQYF. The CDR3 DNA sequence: TGTGCCAGCAGTTTTAGAAGGACAGGGACCTACGAGCAGTACTTC.

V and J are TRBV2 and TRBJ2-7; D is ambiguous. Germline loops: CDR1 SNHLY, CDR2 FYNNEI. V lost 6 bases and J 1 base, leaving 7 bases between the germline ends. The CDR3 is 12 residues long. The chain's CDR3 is CASSPLSYEQYF. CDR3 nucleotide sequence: TGTGCCAGCAGCCCGCTTTCCTACGAGCAGTACTTC.

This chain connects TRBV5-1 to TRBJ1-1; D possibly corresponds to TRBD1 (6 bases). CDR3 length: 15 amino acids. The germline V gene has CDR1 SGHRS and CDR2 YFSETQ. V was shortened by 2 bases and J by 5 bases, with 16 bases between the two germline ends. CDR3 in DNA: TGCGCCAGCAGCTTACGGACGACAGGACTTACTGAAGCTTTCTTT. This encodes CASSLRTTGLTEAFF. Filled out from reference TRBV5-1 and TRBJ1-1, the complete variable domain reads KAGVTQTPRYLIKTRGQQVTLSCSPISGHRSVSWYQQTPGQGLQFLFEYFSETQRNKGNFPGRFSGRQFSNSRSEMNVSTLELGDSALYLCASSLRTTGLTEAFFGQGTRLTVV.

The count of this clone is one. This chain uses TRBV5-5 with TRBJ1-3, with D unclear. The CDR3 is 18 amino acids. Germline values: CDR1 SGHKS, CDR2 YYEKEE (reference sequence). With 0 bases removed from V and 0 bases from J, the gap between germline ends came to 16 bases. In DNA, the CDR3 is TGTGCCAGCAGCTTGGACGGCCCTTCCTCTCGCTCTGGAAACACCATATATTTT. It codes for CASSLDGPSSRSGNTIYF.

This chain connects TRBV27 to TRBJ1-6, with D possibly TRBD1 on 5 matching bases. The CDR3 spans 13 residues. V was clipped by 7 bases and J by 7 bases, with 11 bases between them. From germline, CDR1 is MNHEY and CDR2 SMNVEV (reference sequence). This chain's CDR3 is CASKEGANSPLHF. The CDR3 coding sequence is TGTGCCAGCAAGGAAGGGGCCAATTCACCCCTCCACTTT.

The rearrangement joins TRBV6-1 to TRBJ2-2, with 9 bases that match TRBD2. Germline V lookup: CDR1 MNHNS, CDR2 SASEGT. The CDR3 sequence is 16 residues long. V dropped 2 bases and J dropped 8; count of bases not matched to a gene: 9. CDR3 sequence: CASSERRLAGYGELFF. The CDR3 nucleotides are TGTGCCAGCAGTGAACGGCGGCTAGCGGGATATGGGGAGCTGTTTTTT.

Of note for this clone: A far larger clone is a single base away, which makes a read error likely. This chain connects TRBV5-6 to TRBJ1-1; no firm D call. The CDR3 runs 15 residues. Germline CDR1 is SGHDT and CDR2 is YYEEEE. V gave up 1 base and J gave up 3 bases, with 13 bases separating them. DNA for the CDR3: TGTGCCAGCAGCTTGCTTAATCAGCCAGACACTGAAGCTTTCTTT. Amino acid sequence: CASSLLNQPDTEAFF.

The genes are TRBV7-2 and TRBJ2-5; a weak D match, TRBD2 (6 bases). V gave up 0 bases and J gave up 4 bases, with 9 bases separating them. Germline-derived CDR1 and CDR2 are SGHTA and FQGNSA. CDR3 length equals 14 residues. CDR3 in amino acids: CASSLAGRRETQYF. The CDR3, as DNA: TGTGCCAGCAGCTTAGCGGGGAGGCGAGAGACCCAGTACTTC. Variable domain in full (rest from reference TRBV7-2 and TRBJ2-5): GAGVSQSPSNKVTEKGKDVELRCDPISGHTALYWYRQSLGQGLEFLIYFQGNSAPDKSGLPSDRFSAERTGGSVSTLTIQRTQQEDSAVYLCASSLAGRRETQYFGPGTRLLVL.

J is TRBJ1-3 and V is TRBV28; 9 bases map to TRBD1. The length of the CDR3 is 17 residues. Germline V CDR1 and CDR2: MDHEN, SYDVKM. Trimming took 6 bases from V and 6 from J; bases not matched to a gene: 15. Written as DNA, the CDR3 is TGTGCCAGCAGCAGATACCGCGGGACAGGGTATCAAAACACCATATATTTT. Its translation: CASSRYRGTGYQNTIYF.

Here the CDR3 DNA reads TGTGCCAGCAGCTTAGGGGGCAAGAACACTGAAGCTTTCTTT. It specifies CASSLGGKNTEAFF. The rearrangement joins TRBV11-3 to TRBJ1-1, with D maybe TRBD1 (5 bases). Germline CDR1 reads SGHNT; CDR2 reads YENEEA. V was clipped by 1 base and J by 1 base, with 7 bases between them. This CDR3 is 14 amino acids long.

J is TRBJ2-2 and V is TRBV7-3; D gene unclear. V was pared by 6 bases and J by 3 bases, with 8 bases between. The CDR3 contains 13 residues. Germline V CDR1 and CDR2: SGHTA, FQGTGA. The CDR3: CASSLVDTGELFF. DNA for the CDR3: TGTGCCAGCAGTTTAGTGGACACCGGGGAGCTGTTTTTT.

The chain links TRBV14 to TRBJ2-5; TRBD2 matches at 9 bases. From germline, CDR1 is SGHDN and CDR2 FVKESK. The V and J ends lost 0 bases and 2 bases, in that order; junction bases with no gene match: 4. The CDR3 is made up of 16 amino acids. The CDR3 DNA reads TGTGCCAGCAGCCAAGATCGGCTAGCGGGACAAGAGACCCAGTACTTC. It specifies CASSQDRLAGQETQYF.

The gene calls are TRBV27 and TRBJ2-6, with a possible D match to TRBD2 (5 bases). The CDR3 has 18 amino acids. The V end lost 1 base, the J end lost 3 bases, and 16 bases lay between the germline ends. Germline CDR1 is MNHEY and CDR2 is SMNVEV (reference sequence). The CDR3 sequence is CASSLYTPSGVGANVLTF. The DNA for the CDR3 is TGTGCCAGCAGTTTATATACCCCCTCCGGGGTTGGGGCCAACGTCCTGACTTTC. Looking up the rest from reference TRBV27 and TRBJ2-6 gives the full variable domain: EAQVTQNPRYLITVTGKKLTVTCSQNMNHEYMSWYRQDPGLGLRQIYYSMNVEVTDKGDVPEGYKVSRKEKRNFPLILESPSPNQTSLYFCASSLYTPSGVGANVLTFGAGSRLTVL.

Here the CDR3 DNA reads TGTGCCAGCAGCTTAGATTCGGGGTTTGATTCACCCCTCCACTTT. Amino acids: CASSLDSGFDSPLHF. The chain joins TRBV11-2 to TRBJ1-6; D remains ambiguous. Per germline, CDR1 SGHAT and CDR2 FQNNGV. Deletions cut 0 bases from V and 8 bases from J, with 11 bases between. The CDR3 is made up of 15 amino acids. The whole variable domain, remainder taken from reference TRBV11-2 and TRBJ1-6, is EAGVAQSPRYKIIEKRQSVAFWCNPISGHATLYWYQQILGQGPKLLIQFQNNGVVDDSQLPKDRFSAERLKGVDSTLKIQPAKLEDSAVYLCASSLDSGFDSPLHFGNGTRLTVT.

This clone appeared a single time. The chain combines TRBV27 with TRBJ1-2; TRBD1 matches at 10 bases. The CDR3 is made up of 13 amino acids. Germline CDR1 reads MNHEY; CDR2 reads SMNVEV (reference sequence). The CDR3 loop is CVRDRGANYGYTF. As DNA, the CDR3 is TGTGTACGGGACAGGGGCGCTAACTATGGCTACACCTTC.

The CDR3 bases are TGCGCCAGCAGTGCGTTGGGACAGACAACAGATACGCAGTATTTT. This gives the protein CASSALGQTTDTQYF. This chain uses TRBV10-1 with TRBJ2-3; 7 bases fit TRBD1. V was clipped by 4 bases and J by 3 bases; unmatched bases: 7. This CDR3 contains 15 residues. CDR1 is WNHNN and CDR2 is SYGVQD in the germline V gene (reference sequence).

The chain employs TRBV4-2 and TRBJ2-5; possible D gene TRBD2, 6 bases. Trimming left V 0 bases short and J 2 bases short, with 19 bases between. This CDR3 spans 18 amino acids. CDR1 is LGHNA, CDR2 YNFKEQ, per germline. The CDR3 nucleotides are TGTGCCAGCAGCCAAGAACTAGCTCGTGGTACGATACAAGAGACCCAGTACTTC. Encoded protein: CASSQELARGTIQETQYF.

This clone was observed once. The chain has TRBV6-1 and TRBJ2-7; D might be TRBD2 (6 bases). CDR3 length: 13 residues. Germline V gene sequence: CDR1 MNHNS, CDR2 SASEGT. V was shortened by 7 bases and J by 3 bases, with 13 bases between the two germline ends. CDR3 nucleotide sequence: TGTGCCAGCAAAAACGGGGGAATCTACGAGCAGTACTTC. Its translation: CASKNGGIYEQYF.

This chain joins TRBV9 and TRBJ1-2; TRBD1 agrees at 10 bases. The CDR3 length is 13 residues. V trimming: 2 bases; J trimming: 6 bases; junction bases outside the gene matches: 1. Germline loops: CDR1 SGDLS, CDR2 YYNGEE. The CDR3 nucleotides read TGTGCCAGCAGCGTCGGGACAGGGGATGGCTACACCTTC. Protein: CASSVGTGDGYTF.

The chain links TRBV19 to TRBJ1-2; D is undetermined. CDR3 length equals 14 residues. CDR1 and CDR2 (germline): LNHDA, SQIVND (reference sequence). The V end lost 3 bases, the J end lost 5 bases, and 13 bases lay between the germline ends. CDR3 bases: TGTGCCAGTAGTATTTTGTTGGGGATTTATGGCTACACCTTC. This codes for CASSILLGIYGYTF. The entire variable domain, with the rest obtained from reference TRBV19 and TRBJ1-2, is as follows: DGGITQSPKYLFRKEGQNVTLSCEQNLNHDAMYWYRQDPGQGLRLIYYSQIVNDFQKGDIAEGYSVSREKKESFPLTVTSAQKNPTAFYLCASSILLGIYGYTFGSGTRLTVV.